The sequence of this TCR beta chain was determined in a study of tumor-infiltrating lymphocytes in primary liver carcinoma. As for the study in general: Read depth, roughly 3.5 to 7.5 million productive TCRbeta reads, did not differ significantly between tissues.

The source of the blood RNA was unsorted whole blood, and germline DNA was extracted as well. Preoperatively, peripheral blood was drawn, 4 to 4.5 milliliters in total. After removal of 6 bases from V and 4 bases from J, the junction contained 19 bases not matched to a gene. This CDR3 contains 19 residues. Study observations and caveats: Less overlap was seen in tumor-adjacent and tumor-blood pairs than in tumor region pairs. A significantly higher top-250-clone fraction was recorded for tumors than for blood (p = 0.039).

Concerning this clonotype itself: As yet, its antigen is unknown.

cDNA specific to TCR beta was made from 500 ng of total RNA, with a constant-region primer employed for priming. Sequencing libraries for TCR beta derived from three nested multiplex PCR rounds that used slightly modified ARM-PCR. Primers for the first two PCR rounds were TRBV1-TRBV30 forward primers and a C-beta reverse primer (around 11 cycles per round). TCRdb redid the calling of the multiplex PCR reads with MiXCR, one entry per CDR3 protein. The sample carries hundreds of thousands of distinct CDR3 sequences, roughly 60% recorded once. The chain recombines TRBV12-3 or TRBV12-4 with TRBJ2-1; TRBD2 agrees at 9 bases. The TCR sequence derives from a woman aged 25 to 39 with primary liver carcinoma and hepatitis B virus infection. The specimen sequenced was peripheral blood. The CDR3, as DNA: TGTGCCAGCAGCCGCGGAAGACTAGCGGTTCCTGACAATTACAATGAGCAGTTCTTC. Translating gives CASSRGRLAVPDNYNEQFF.